This T cell receptor beta chain was sequenced during a study of T cell responses to AZD1222 COVID-19 vaccine (dated by TCRdb to the early 2020s). In the study overall: AZD1222 recipients whose second dose came at about 4 weeks and those whose second dose came at about 12 weeks were combined into one group, since spike-specific TCR depth and breadth did not differ between the two schedules. Trial participants were enrolled by age into subgroups of 18-55, 56-69 and 70-plus years, and around 150, 28 and 57 TCR-sequenced participants, respectively, were included in these subgroups. A total of 240 or so trial participants underwent TCR sequencing, of whom approximately 200 had received two doses of AZD1222 and approximately 26 had received two doses of the MenACWY control vaccine.

Overall results and qualifications from the work: Most participants were white British and females outnumbered males, and the authors suggested that clonal diversity may have been underestimated. Reportedly, close to half of the unique spike-specific TCRs recognized epitopes lying outside the regions that are mutated in the B.1.351 and B.1.1.7 variants. No day 14 peak-response samples were available, so repertoires were characterized only after the peak T cell response. After two AZD1222 doses, both the breadth and the depth of spike-specific TCRs were significantly higher than at day 0 and than in MenACWY recipients. The whole spike protein was spanned by vaccine-associated CD4 TCRs, and dominant responses were seen in regions 160-218 and 743-854. The 56-69-year group was small, and its depth increase did not reach significance, likely because of low power. Conclusions about previously exposed vaccinees are limited, since just 5 to 7 AZD1222 recipients were seropositive for SARS-CoV-2 at baseline.

A distance of 14 bases separates the germline ends of V and J, which lose 4 bases and 7 bases respectively. Counted from cysteine to phenylalanine, this CDR3 has 14 amino acids. CDR3 DNA only is kept here, 42 bases in frame from base 1. Sequences LNHDA (CDR1) and SQIVND (CDR2) are obtained from the germline V gene (reference sequence). As regards this clone: No antigen is known for it. Per-nucleotide qualities are absent, and no much larger clonotype sits a single base away.

The sample's time point label, in plain terms: baseline before first vaccination. Vaccinee samples came from UK trials COV001 and COV002, including a single-blind randomized controlled phase 2/3 trial of AZD1222 (ChAdOx1 nCoV-19) in healthy adults. Trial participant PBMC samples were collected at day 0 and day 28 after the second dose for TCRbeta chain sequencing. The CDR3 regions of human TCRbeta chains were analyzed by immunosequencing. Processing in the source paper ran as follows. Repertoire TCRs were checked for matches against a reference library of SARS-CoV-2-specific TCRs that had been generated using the MIRA antigen-specificity platform. Breadth was defined as the fraction of unique TCRs that were SARS-CoV-2-associated. Depth was defined as the fraction of total T cells that were SARS-CoV-2-associated. Each spike-specific TCR was assigned to its reactive spike region and to a CD4 or CD8 class using the MIRA data. Log10-transformed breadth and depth values were compared by one-way ANOVA with Sidak's multiple comparisons tests. Here the immuneACCESS table is served through TCRdb, limited to in-frame sequences with V and J called. Missing clones are a known gap in these copies; in checked studies unresolved V genes cover under half, and the rest lacks a known reason. The V and J calls and the clone size are those of that table, but D and trimming were determined from the DNA. The sample table records 100,000 to 120,000 clones; 70% to 90% of these occur just once. The ten largest clones take up about 3% of the sample.

This clonotype originated in an adult in good health. This chain joins TRBV19 to TRBJ1-5; the D gene identity is not certain. The sequencing here drew on peripheral blood, taken on day 0 of AZD1222 vaccination. The DNA sequence is as follows: TGTGCCAGTAGTACTCAAAGCCTTGGGCAGCCCCAGCATTTT. It encodes CASSTQSLGQPQHF. Full variable domain (CDR3 extended with the reference TRBV19 and TRBJ1-5 proteins): DGGITQSPKYLFRKEGQNVTLSCEQNLNHDAMYWYRQDPGQGLRLIYYSQIVNDFQKGDIAEGYSVSREKKESFPLTVTSAQKNPTAFYLCASSTQSLGQPQHFGDGTRLSIL.